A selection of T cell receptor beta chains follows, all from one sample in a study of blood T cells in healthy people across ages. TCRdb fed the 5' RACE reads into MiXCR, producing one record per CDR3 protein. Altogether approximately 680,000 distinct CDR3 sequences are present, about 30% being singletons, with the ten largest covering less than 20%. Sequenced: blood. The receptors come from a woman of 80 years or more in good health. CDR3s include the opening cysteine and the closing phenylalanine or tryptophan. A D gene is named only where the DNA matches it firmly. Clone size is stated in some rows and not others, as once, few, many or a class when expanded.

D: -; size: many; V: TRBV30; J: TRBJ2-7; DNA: TGTGCCTGGAGTTACAGGGACGAGCAGTACTTC; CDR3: CAWSYRDEQYF
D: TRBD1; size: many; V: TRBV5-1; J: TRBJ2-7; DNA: TGCGCCAGCAGCCAATGGACCTCCGCTGGGACAGGTTTCTTCTACGAGCAGTACTTC; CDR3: CASSQWTSAGTGFFYEQYF
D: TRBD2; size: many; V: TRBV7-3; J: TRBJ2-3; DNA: TGTGCCAGCAGCTTAACTGGGGCGAGAACGCGGGGGGGACCAGATACGCAGTATTTT; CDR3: CASSLTGARTRGGPDTQYF
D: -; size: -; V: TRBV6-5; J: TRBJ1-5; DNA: TGTGCCAGCAGTTTAAGTCAGACAGTCAATCAGCCCCAGCATTTT; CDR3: CASSLSQTVNQPQHF
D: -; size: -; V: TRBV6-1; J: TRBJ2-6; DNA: TGTGCCAGCAGTACCCCAACAGTACTGTACTCTGGGGCCAACGTCCTGACTTTC; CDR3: CASSTPTVLYSGANVLTF
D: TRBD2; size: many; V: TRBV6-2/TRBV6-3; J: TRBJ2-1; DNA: TGTGCCAGCAGACGGGCGGGGGGGCCTTCCAATGAGCAGTTCTTC; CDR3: CASRRAGGPSNEQFF
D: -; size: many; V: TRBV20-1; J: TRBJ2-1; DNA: TGCAGTGCTAGAGATCGGGCAGGATATAACAATGAGCAGTTCTTC; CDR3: CSARDRAGYNNEQFF
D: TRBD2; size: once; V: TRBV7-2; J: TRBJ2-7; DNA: TGTGCCAGCAGCCTCCTTCCGGGACTAGCGGGAGGTGTGTCGGAGCAGTACTTC; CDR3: CASSLLPGLAGGVSEQYF
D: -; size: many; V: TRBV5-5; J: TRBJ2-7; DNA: TGTGCCAGCAGCTTGGGGCAGAGCGTCTACGAGCAGTACTTC; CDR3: CASSLGQSVYEQYF
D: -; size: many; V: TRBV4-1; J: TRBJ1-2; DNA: TGCGCCAGCAGCCAAGAGAACACAGCTCGAGGCTACACCTTC; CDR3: CASSQENTARGYTF
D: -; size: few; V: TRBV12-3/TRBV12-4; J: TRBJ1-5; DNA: TGTGCCAGCAGTTTAGTGGGTCAGGTCAGTCAGCCCCAGCATTTT; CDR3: CASSLVGQVSQPQHF
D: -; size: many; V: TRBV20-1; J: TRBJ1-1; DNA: TGCAGTGCTAGAGTACGGGGCTTCGAGGACACTGAAGCTTTCTTT; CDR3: CSARVRGFEDTEAFF
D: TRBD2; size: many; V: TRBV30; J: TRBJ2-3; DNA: TGTGCCTGGAGTGTAAAGCGGGGGTTCCCAGATACGCAGTATTTT; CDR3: CAWSVKRGFPDTQYF
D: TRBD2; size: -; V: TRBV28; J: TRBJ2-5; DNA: TGTGCCAGCAGCCTGACTAGCGGGAGCCGGGGCTGGGAGACCCAGTACTTC; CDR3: CASSLTSGSRGWETQYF
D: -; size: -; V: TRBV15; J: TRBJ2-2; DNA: TGTGCCACCAGCAGAGATATCAGGGCAACCGGGGAGCTGTTTTTT; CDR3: CATSRDIRATGELFF
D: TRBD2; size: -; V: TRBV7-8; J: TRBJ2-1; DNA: TGTGCCAGCAGCCAGCACGGGGGGAGCTCCTACAATGAGCAGTTCTTC; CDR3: CASSQHGGSSYNEQFF
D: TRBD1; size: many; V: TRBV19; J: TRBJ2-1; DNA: TGTGCCAGTAGTATTCTTAGAGGGGGCGGACGGAGCTCCTACAATGAGCAGTTCTTC; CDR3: CASSILRGGGRSSYNEQFF
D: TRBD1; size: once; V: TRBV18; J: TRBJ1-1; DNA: TGTGCCAGCTCGCTCGGGACAGACGGTGAAGCTTTCTTT; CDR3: CASSLGTDGEAFF
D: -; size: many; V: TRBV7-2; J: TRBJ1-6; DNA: TGTGCCAGCAGCTTGTTCGGCGACACCGAGGCTCCCCTCCACTTT; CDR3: CASSLFGDTEAPLHF
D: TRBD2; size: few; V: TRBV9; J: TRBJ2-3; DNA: TGTGCCAGCAGCGTAGGGCGGGGGGGCCTTGGAGATACGCAGTATTTT; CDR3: CASSVGRGGLGDTQYF
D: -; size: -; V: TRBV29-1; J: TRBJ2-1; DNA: TGCAGCGTCGATCGATACCTCAATGAGCAGTTCTTC; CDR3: CSVDRYLNEQFF
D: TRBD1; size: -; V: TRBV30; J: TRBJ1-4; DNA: TGTGCCTGGGAGCCGGGACAGGCCCATGAAAAACGGTTTTTT; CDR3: CAWEPGQAHEKRFF
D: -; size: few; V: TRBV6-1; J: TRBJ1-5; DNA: TGTGCCAGCAGTGAAGACGACCGGGGGAATCAGCCCCAGCATTTT; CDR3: CASSEDDRGNQPQHF
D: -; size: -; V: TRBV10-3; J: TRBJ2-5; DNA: TGTACCATCGGGAACCAGGAGACCCAGTACTTC; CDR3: CTIGNQETQYF
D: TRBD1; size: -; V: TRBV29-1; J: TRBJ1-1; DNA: TGCAGCGTAGACAGGGGTCCCGGCGAAGCTTTCTTT; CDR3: CSVDRGPGEAFF
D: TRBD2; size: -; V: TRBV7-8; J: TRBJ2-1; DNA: TGTGCCAGCAGCCTTAGCGGGAGTAGGTATGAGCAGTTCTTC; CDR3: CASSLSGSRYEQFF
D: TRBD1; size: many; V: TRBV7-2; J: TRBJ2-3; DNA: TGTGCCAGCAGCCCATATACGACAGGGGGCAAAGATACGCAGTATTTT; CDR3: CASSPYTTGGKDTQYF
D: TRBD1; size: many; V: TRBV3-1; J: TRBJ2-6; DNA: TGTGCCAGCAGCTCCCGACAGGGCCTCCCTGGGGCCAACGTCCTGACTTTC; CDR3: CASSSRQGLPGANVLTF
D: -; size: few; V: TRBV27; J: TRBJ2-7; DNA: TGTGCCAGCAGTTTAGCAAGTTGCCACGAGCAGTACTTC; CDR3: CASSLASCHEQYF
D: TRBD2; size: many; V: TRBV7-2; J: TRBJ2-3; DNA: TGTGCCAGCAGCTCACTAGCGGAGAGCACAGATACGCAGTATTTT; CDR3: CASSSLAESTDTQYF
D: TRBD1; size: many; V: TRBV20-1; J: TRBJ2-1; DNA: TGCAGTGCTATTACGTCCCTCCTAACAGGGGGTAGGAATGAGCAGTTCTTC; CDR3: CSAITSLLTGGRNEQFF
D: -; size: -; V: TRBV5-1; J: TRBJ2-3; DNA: TGCGCCAGCAGCTTGGTACCAGGGTCGGATACGCAGTATTTT; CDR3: CASSLVPGSDTQYF
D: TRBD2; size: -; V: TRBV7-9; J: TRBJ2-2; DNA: TGTGCCAGCGGACGGACTAGCGGGAGAGCGAACACCGGGGAGCTGTTTTTT; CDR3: CASGRTSGRANTGELFF